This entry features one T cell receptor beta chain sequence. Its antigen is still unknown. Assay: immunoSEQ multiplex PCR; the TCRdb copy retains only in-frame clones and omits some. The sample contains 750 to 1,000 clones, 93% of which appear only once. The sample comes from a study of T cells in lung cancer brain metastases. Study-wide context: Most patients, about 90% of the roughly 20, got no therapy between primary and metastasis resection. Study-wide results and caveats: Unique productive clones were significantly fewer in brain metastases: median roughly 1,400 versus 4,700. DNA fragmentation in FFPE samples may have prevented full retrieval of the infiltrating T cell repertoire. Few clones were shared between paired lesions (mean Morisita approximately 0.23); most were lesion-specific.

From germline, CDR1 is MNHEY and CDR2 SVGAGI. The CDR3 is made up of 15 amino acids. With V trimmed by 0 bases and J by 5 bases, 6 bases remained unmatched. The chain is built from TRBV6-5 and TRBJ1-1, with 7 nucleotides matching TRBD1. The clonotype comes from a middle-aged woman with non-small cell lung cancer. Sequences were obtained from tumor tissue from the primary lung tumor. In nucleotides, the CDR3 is TGTGCCAGCAGTTACTCTTCAGGGGGAAGGACTGAAGCTTTCTTT. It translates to CASSYSSGGRTEAFF.